The 15 T cell receptor beta chains presented below share a single source sample, sequenced in a study of T cells after yellow fever vaccination. TCRdb called the 5' RACE reads again in MiXCR, with one record for every CDR3 protein. The table lists roughly 150,000 distinct CDR3 sequences, around 6.3% of them singletons. Sequencing was performed on CD4+ T cells sorted from PBMCs, taken 10 days after the yellow fever booster vaccination. All receptors come from a man aged 25 to 40 who received the YFV17D yellow fever vaccine.

This clonotype has more than one count but fewer than ten. The chain has TRBV12-3 or TRBV12-4 and TRBJ1-2; the D is unclear. The CDR3 spans 13 residues. Trimming took 2 bases from V and 8 from J, leaving 12 bases between them. The CDR3 coding sequence is TGTGCCAGCAGTTTACACGGAGCGGAAGGCTACACCTTC. Encoded protein: CASSLHGAEGYTF.

There are many counts of this clonotype. V is TRBV9 and J is TRBJ2-5; 9 bases map to TRBD2. The CDR3 totals 16 residues. J lost 5 bases, V lost 0 bases, and 8 bases had no gene match. Germline CDR1 is SGDLS and CDR2 is YYNGEE. CDR3 protein: CASSVAAGGPSETQYF. The DNA of the CDR3 is TGTGCCAGCAGCGTAGCTGCGGGAGGGCCTTCGGAGACCCAGTACTTC.

This clonotype was detected only a few times. The chain carries TRBV10-3 and TRBJ1-2, with D perhaps TRBD1 (5 bases). This CDR3 is 15 amino acids long. The V end was cut by 11 bases, the J end by 8 bases, with 27 bases between. The germline gives CDR1 ENHRY, CDR2 SYGVKD. In DNA form, the CDR3 reads TGTGCCGTAGGACATGGCCCCGACGGGGGTCGGGGCTACACCTTC. Its protein is CAVGHGPDGGRGYTF.

This chain connects TRBV6-4 to TRBJ2-5, with no clear D. The CDR3 has 13 residues. Between the trimmed V and J ends, which lost 8 bases and 1 base, there was a span of 11 bases. The germline gives CDR1 MRHNA, CDR2 SNTAGT. CDR3: CASRGSTQETQYF. CDR3 DNA sequence: TGTGCCAGCCGTGGCTCTACCCAAGAGACCCAGTACTTC.

This clonotype has at least ten counts. The chain carries TRBV5-6 and TRBJ2-3; no firm D call. Trimming removed 4 bases at V and 2 bases at J, with 11 bases between. This CDR3 spans 14 amino acids. The germline V gene encodes CDR1 SGHDT and CDR2 YYEEEE. The CDR3 nucleotides read TGTGCCAGCAGCCCGACCTTATTCACAGATACGCAGTATTTT. It encodes CASSPTLFTDTQYF.

This clonotype was counted many times. The chain carries TRBV9 and TRBJ2-5; no reliable D call. V was trimmed by 0 bases and J by 5 bases, leaving 23 bases between them. Germline CDR1 and CDR2: SGDLS and YYNGEE. The CDR3 has 18 residues. DNA of the CDR3: TGTGCCAGCAGCGTAGCTACCCGGACGTGGGGTAGTCCGGAGACCCAGTACTTC. Protein: CASSVATRTWGSPETQYF.

The chain couples TRBV6-1 to TRBJ2-7; D perhaps matches TRBD2 (7 bases). The germline V gene encodes CDR1 MNHNS and CDR2 SASEGT. The CDR3 covers 14 residues. Trimming removed 3 bases at V and 6 bases at J, with 15 bases between. The CDR3 spells CASSDIGGVGEQYF. The CDR3 DNA follows: TGTGCCAGCAGTGACATAGGGGGGGTAGGCGAGCAGTACTTC.

Comments on this clonotype: The CDR3 carries no conserved terminal phenylalanine or tryptophan, so it likely arises from a read error. The J gene is TRBJ2-7, the V gene TRBV6-1, with TRBD1 matching over 8 bases. CDR1 and CDR2 from the germline V gene are MNHNS and SASEGT. Trimming cost V 6 bases and J 0 bases; bases outside gene matches: 4. This CDR3 is 14 amino acids long. CDR3 nucleotide sequence: TGTGCCAGCAGCCGACAGGGGTTCTCCTACGAGCAGTACTCC. Residues: CASSRQGFSYEQYS.

This clonotype has ten or more counts. This rearrangement joins TRBV28 to TRBJ2-3, with a tentative D call TRBD2 (6 bases). V shed 2 bases and J shed 3 bases, with 18 bases lying between them. The CDR3 totals 17 residues. Germline CDR1 and CDR2: MDHEN and SYDVKM. CDR3 in DNA: TGTGCCAGCAGTTTAGGTCTAGGCGGTGGAGGGACAGATACGCAGTATTTT. Amino acids: CASSLGLGGGGTDTQYF.

The gene calls are TRBV28 and TRBJ2-7; TRBD2 is a possible D gene (6 bases). Trimming removed 6 bases at V and 3 bases at J, with 15 bases between. The V gene's germline CDR1 is MDHEN and CDR2 SYDVKM. This CDR3 is 14 amino acids long. As DNA, the CDR3 is TGTGCCAGCAGACGGGAGAGCGGCCTCTACGAGCAGTACTTC. Protein product: CASRRESGLYEQYF.

This clonotype has a handful of counts. The V and J genes are TRBV9 and TRBJ2-5, with D tentatively TRBD1 (6 bases). The germline V gene has CDR1 SGDLS and CDR2 YYNGEE. The CDR3 has 15 amino acids. Trimming shortened V by 0 bases and J by 5 bases, and 14 bases separated the two germline ends. The CDR3 bases are TGTGCCAGCAGCGTAGAGGGACATCAGGGGGAGACCCAGTACTTC. Its translation: CASSVEGHQGETQYF.

As regards this clonotype: At one end the junction does not follow the germline gene, possibly because of a read error. The V call is TRBV20-1, the J call TRBJ2-1; 13 nucleotides align to TRBD2. The CDR3 loop spans 17 amino acids. Germline CDR1 reads DFQATT; CDR2 reads SNEGSKA (reference sequence). The CDR3 coding sequence is TGCTGTGCTAGTCACTGGACTAGCGGGAGAGGGTACAATGAGCAGTTCTTC. Its translation is CCASHWTSGRGYNEQFF.

Ten or more counts support this clonotype. CDR3: CASKGTSGYNEQFF. In DNA form, the CDR3 reads TGTGCCAGCAAGGGGACTAGCGGTTACAATGAGCAGTTCTTC. The rearrangement links TRBV12-3 or TRBV12-4 to TRBJ2-1; 11 positions agree with TRBD2. This CDR3 has 14 amino acids. The trim removed 7 bases at V and 4 bases at J, leaving 3 bases unmatched.

The rearrangement uses TRBV15 and TRBJ2-7; either TRBD1 or TRBD2 may fit D (5 bases each). V gave up 2 bases and J gave up 6 bases, with 14 bases separating them. The CDR3 is made up of 14 amino acids. Germline CDR1 and CDR2: LNHNV and YYDKDF (reference sequence). CDR3 sequence reads: CATSRPLGPGEQYF. Here the CDR3 DNA reads TGTGCCACCAGCAGACCCCTGGGACCAGGCGAGCAGTACTTC.

This clonotype has at least ten counts. The chain combines TRBV7-2 with TRBJ2-1; no definite D call. Trimming took 4 bases from V and 3 from J, leaving 10 bases between them. The CDR3 runs 14 residues. The germline CDR1 and CDR2 sequences are SGHTA and FQGNSA. DNA of the CDR3: TGTGCCAGCAGCTACCGGGCAGACTACAATGAGCAGTTCTTC. Protein: CASSYRADYNEQFF.